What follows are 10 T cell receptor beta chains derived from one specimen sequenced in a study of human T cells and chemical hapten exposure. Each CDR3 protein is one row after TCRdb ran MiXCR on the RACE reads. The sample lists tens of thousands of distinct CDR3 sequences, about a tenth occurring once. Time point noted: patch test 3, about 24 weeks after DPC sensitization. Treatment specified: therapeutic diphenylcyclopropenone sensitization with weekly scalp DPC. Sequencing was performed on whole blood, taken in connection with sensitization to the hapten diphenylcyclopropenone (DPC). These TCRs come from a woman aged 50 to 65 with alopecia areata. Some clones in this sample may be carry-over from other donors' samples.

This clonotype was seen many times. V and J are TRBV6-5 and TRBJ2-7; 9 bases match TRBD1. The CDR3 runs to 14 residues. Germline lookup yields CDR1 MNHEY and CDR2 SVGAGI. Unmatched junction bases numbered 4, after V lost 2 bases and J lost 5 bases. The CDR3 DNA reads TGTGCCAGCAGTTACGGGGACAGGGACAACGAGCAGTACTTC. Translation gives CASSYGDRDNEQYF.

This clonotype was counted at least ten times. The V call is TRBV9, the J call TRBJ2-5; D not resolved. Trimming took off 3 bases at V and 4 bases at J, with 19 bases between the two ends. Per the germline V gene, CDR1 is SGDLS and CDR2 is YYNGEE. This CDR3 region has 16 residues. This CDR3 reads CASSDRRTPSRETQYF. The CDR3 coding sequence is TGTGCCAGCAGCGACCGGAGAACCCCATCGAGAGAGACCCAGTACTTC.

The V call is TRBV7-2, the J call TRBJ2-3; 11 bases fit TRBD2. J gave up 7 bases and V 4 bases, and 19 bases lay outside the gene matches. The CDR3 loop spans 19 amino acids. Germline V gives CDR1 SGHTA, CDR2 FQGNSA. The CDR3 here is CASSYPRGGTSGSVYTQYF. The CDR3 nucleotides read TGTGCCAGCAGCTACCCAAGGGGGGGTACTAGCGGGAGTGTCTATACGCAGTATTTT. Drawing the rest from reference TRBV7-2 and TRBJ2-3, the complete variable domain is GAGVSQSPSNKVTEKGKDVELRCDPISGHTALYWYRQSLGQGLEFLIYFQGNSAPDKSGLPSDRFSAERTGGSVSTLTIQRTQQEDSAVYLCASSYPRGGTSGSVYTQYFGPGTRLTVL.

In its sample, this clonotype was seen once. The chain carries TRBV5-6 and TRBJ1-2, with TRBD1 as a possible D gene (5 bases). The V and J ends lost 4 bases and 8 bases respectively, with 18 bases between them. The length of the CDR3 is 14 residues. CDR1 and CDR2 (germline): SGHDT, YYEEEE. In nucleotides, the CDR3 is TGTGCCAGCAGCCCTACAGGTCCCATTGGCGGCTACACCTTC. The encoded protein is CASSPTGPIGGYTF.

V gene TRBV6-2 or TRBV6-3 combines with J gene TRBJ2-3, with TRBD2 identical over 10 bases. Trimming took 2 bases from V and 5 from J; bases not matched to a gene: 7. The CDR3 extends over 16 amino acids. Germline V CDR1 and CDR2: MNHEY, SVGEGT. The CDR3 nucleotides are TGTGCCAGCAGTTACCGGAGCGGGAGGGCCGTAGATACGCAGTATTTT. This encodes CASSYRSGRAVDTQYF.

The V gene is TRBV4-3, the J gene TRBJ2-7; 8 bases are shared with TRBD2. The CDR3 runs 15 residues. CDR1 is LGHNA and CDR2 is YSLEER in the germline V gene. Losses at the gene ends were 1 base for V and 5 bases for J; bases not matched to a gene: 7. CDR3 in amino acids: CASSQVREGLNEQYF. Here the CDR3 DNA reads TGCGCCAGCAGCCAAGTCCGGGAGGGCCTGAACGAGCAGTACTTC.

CDR3 sequence reads: CASSSVGMNEQFF. For the CDR3, the DNA is TGTGCCAGTAGTTCAGTGGGCATGAATGAGCAGTTCTTC. V is TRBV19 and J is TRBJ2-1; D uncertain. The CDR3 consists of 13 residues. V lost 5 bases to trimming and J lost 7 bases, with 12 bases between them. From germline, CDR1 is LNHDA and CDR2 SQIVND (reference sequence). Using reference TRBV19 and TRBJ2-1 for the parts outside the CDR3, the full variable domain is DGGITQSPKYLFRKEGQNVTLSCEQNLNHDAMYWYRQDPGQGLRLIYYSQIVNDFQKGDIAEGYSVSREKKESFPLTVTSAQKNPTAFYLCASSSVGMNEQFFGPGTRLTVL.

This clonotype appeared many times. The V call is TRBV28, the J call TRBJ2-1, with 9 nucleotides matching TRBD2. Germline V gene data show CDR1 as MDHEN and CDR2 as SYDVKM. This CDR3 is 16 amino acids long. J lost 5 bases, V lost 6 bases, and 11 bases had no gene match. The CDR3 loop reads CASSPSGTSNHNEQFF. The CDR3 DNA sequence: TGTGCCAGCAGCCCTTCCGGGACTAGCAATCACAATGAGCAGTTCTTC. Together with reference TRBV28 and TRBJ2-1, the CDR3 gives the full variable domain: DVKVTQSSRYLVKRTGEKVFLECVQDMDHENMFWYRQDPGLGLRLIYFSYDVKMKEKGDIPEGYSVSREKKERFSLILESASTNQTSMYLCASSPSGTSNHNEQFFGPGTRLTVL.

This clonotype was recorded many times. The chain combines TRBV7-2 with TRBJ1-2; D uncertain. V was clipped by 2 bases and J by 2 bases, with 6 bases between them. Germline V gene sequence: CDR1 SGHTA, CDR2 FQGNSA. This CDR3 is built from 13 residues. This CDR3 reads CASSLNVNYGYTF. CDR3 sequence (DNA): TGTGCCAGCAGCTTAAACGTCAACTATGGCTACACCTTC.

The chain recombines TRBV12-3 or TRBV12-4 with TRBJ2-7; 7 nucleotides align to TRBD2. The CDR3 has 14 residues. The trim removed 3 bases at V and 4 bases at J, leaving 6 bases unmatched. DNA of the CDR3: TGTGCCAGCAGTTTGTCGTGGGAGGGGTACGAGCAGTACTTC. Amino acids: CASSLSWEGYEQYF.